This TCR beta chain was recorded in a study of siplizumab effects on memory and regulatory T cells (dated by TCRdb to between 2018 and 2021). Notes on the research overall: The effect of the anti-CD2 antibody siplizumab on alloreactive T-cell subsets was examined in allogeneic mixed lymphocyte reactions constructed from human PBMCs. Results the study describes overall, beyond this receptor: A naive or memory phenotype could not be assigned to roughly 75-97% of proliferating CD4+ or CD8+ clones. Greater diversity appeared to be present in unstimulated naive T cells than in memory T cells, and a substantial contribution to the alloresponse seemed to be made by naive cells. Sequences below about 10^-5 frequency were poorly captured, so only a minor fraction of alloreactive clones could be mapped to unstimulated subsets. Siplizumab significantly reduced the cumulative frequency of alloreactive sequences traceable to unstimulated CD4+ memory T cells. Among mappable alloreactive CD4+ clones, the Treg-derived fraction averaged 68.8% with siplizumab versus 26.9% in control reactions. No functional confirmation was obtained for the suppressive function of proliferating Tregs from siplizumab cultures.

The library was built by means of the immunoSEQ multiplex PCR assay. The deep sequencing platform assayed roughly 10^5 TCR templates per sample. Genomic DNA extracted from sorted T cells was used for TCRbeta CDR3 sequencing. The published analysis was carried out like this. The R programming language was used for clonal analysis of the TCRbeta CDR3 data. Unstimulated samples were compared with post-reaction CFSE-low samples to define alloreactive CD4+ and CD8+ clones. Alloreactive CD4+ clones were assigned to regulatory or non-regulatory origin by matching sequences to sorted unstimulated Treg and non-Treg repertoires. TCRdb obtained this table from immuneACCESS and retained in-frame rearrangements with V and J assigned. These tables miss some clones; where compared with another copy, unresolved V genes account for less than half of the shortfall, and the remainder is unexplained. V and J calls plus clone size are reproduced from that table; the DNA served to infer D and trimming. The sample has approximately 100,000 clones on record, nearly 95% of them singletons. 0.55% to 0.8% of the sample rests with the top ten.

As to this clone: Its antigen is not yet known. There are no base qualities to consult, and no much larger clone falls within one base.

Sorted unstimulated T cells, along with proliferating T cells recovered from mixed lymphocyte reactions, underwent TCRbeta CDR3 sequencing. Fresh whole blood from approximately 9 HLA-typed healthy donors was used to isolate PBMCs. To map where alloreactive clones came from, unstimulated CD4+ regulatory T cells were FACS-sorted. This sequence originates from a human donor in good health. Sequencing was performed on Tregs sorted from blood.

CDR3 protein: CASSIRGGLSTDTQYF. The DNA sequence is as follows: TGTGCCAGTAGTATTAGGGGGGGCCTCAGCACAGATACGCAGTATTTT. Here the chain combines TRBV19 and TRBJ2-3; TRBD2 is perhaps the D gene, given 7 matching bases. V loses 3 bases, J loses 0 bases, and the germline ends lie 13 bases apart. The CDR3 covers 16 residues, taking in both the cysteine and the phenylalanine. Only CDR3 DNA remains: 48 bases, in frame from the first base. CDR1 is given as LNHDA and CDR2 as SQIVND, both from the germline V gene (reference sequence).